The clone carrying this TCR beta chain was seen a single time. The data belong to a study of blood T cell repertoires in COVID-19. Study as a whole: Sites across the United States, Italy and Spain contributed samples from acute and convalescent COVID-19. PBMCs, B-cell-depleted T cells, or T cells provided the cDNA or gDNA that made up the material.

Everyone who took part was 18 to 89 years old, and they came from 24 US areas. The CDR3 spans 15 residues. Looked up from germline, CDR1 is DFQATT and CDR2 is SNEGSKA (reference sequence). Trimming pared 3 bases from V and 3 bases from J, leaving 18 bases between. Generated by immunoSEQ multiplex PCR, the TCRdb table keeps only in-frame clones and is missing some. This sample has about 170,000 clones, with 70% to 80% found just once. The sequenced sample was PBMCs or T cells enriched from blood (not recorded which). The chain combines TRBV20-1 with TRBJ2-7; D tentatively fits TRBD1 or TRBD2 (5 bases each). The TCR originated in an older woman in a cohort exposed to, infected with or recovered from COVID-19 (not recorded which). The CDR3 DNA is TGCAGTGCTAGTGGGAGATACTATCAGGGCTACGAGCAGTACTTC. It codes for CSASGRYYQGYEQYF.